The 21 T cell receptor beta chains reported below all come from one sample, sequenced in a study of blood T cell repertoires in COVID-19. The assay was immunoSEQ multiplex PCR, and TCRdb's table has in-frame clones only and misses some. This table holds under 150,000 clones, under 85% found once. Sequenced: peripheral blood. Source of these receptors: a human donor in a cohort sampled during active COVID-19.

The chain has TRBV4-1 and TRBJ2-2; 8 nucleotides align to TRBD1. This CDR3 has 17 amino acids. The V segment lost 8 bases and the J segment 2 bases; nucleotides outside the gene matches: 13. Germline V gene sequence: CDR1 MGHRA, CDR2 YSYEKL. The CDR3 is CASQPVGRGLNTGELFF. The CDR3 DNA is TGCGCCAGCCAACCCGTGGGCAGGGGGCTTAACACCGGGGAGCTGTTTTTT.

The CDR3 spells CAWSVGAREQYF. The DNA for the CDR3 is TGTGCCTGGAGTGTAGGGGCGCGGGAGCAGTACTTC. The chain combines TRBV30 with TRBJ2-7; tentatively, D is TRBD1 (5 bases). The CDR3 has 12 residues. The V end lost 0 bases, the J end lost 7 bases, and 10 bases lay between the germline ends. The germline V gene has CDR1 GTSNPN and CDR2 SVGIG (reference sequence).

The table lists this clone with a few counts. The DNA for the CDR3 is TGTGCCGGGGGGACAGCTAACACCGGGGAGCTGTTTTTT. Its translation: CAGGTANTGELFF. The V call is TRBV19, the J call TRBJ2-2, with TRBD1 as a possible D gene (7 bases). V was cut by 11 bases and J by 2 bases, with 12 bases left in between. This CDR3 region has 13 residues. The germline CDR1 and CDR2 sequences are LNHDA and SQIVND (reference sequence).

The chain combines TRBV19 with TRBJ1-3, with D tentatively TRBD1 (6 bases). Trimming removed 7 bases from V and 0 bases from J, with 16 bases in between. Germline CDR1 and CDR2: LNHDA and SQIVND (reference sequence). This CDR3 spans 16 amino acids. The CDR3 reads CASTPGHDPSGNTIYF. The DNA of the CDR3 is TGTGCCAGTACCCCGGGACACGATCCCTCTGGAAACACCATATATTTT.

The chain employs TRBV18 and TRBJ2-4, with 7 bases that match TRBD2. J was trimmed by 5 bases and V by 2 bases; bases with no gene match: 18. Per germline, CDR1 KGHSH and CDR2 LQKENI. The CDR3 covers 19 residues. The DNA for the CDR3 is TGTGCCAGCTCACCAATCGTTAGCGGGCCCGATCGGAATGAAAACATTCAGTACTTC. It translates to CASSPIVSGPDRNENIQYF.

The chain is built from TRBV4-3 and TRBJ1-4; possible D gene TRBD1, 6 bases. Looked up from germline, CDR1 is LGHNA and CDR2 is YSLEER. The V end lost 4 bases, the J end lost 2 bases, and 11 bases lay between the germline ends. This CDR3 region has 15 residues. The CDR3, as DNA: TGCGCCAGCAGCCGACTCACAGGGACTAATGAAAAACTGTTTTTT. It encodes CASSRLTGTNEKLFF.

This clone was picked up a small number of times. The chain links TRBV5-8 to TRBJ2-7; 7 nucleotides align to TRBD1. The junction had 6 bases not matched to a gene; V was cut back by 0 bases and J by 0 bases. The germline V gene has CDR1 SGHTS and CDR2 YDEGEE. This CDR3 is built from 16 residues. The CDR3 is CASSLDGTAYSYEQYF. CDR3 in DNA: TGTGCCAGCAGCTTGGATGGGACAGCTTACTCCTACGAGCAGTACTTC.

The chain recombines TRBV6-5 with TRBJ2-5; D is unresolved. Deletions cut 6 bases from V and 1 base from J, with 12 bases between. The CDR3 is 14 residues long. Germline V gene sequence: CDR1 MNHEY, CDR2 SVGAGI. CDR3 sequence reads: CASRLLGSQETQYF. CDR3 nucleotides: TGTGCCAGCAGATTACTGGGCAGCCAAGAGACCCAGTACTTC.

V and J are TRBV28 and TRBJ2-7; TRBD1 agrees at 10 bases. The V gene's germline CDR1 is MDHEN and CDR2 SYDVKM. CDR3 length: 15 amino acids. V lost 3 bases to trimming and J lost 5 bases; unmatched junction nucleotides: 7. The CDR3 DNA reads TGTGCCAGCAGTTTGCCCTCTGGACAGGGGGACGAGCAGTACTTC. Protein: CASSLPSGQGDEQYF.

The chain joins TRBV5-4 to TRBJ2-3; 10 bases agree with TRBD2. The CDR3 consists of 17 residues. V trimming: 4 bases; J trimming: 7 bases; junction bases outside the gene matches: 15. Germline V gene sequence: CDR1 SGHNT, CDR2 YYREEE (reference sequence). CDR3: CASSPPGGAGGRNTQYF. The DNA of the CDR3 is TGTGCCAGCAGCCCCCCGGGGGGAGCGGGGGGGCGGAATACGCAGTATTTT.

The genes are TRBV2 and TRBJ2-1; TRBD2 aligns across 7 bases. The CDR3 extends over 18 amino acids. Germline CDR1 and CDR2: SNHLY and FYNNEI. V shed 3 bases, J shed 3 bases, and the junction held 14 bases outside the gene matches. The CDR3 loop reads CASSEGEGYTRLYNEQFF. The CDR3 DNA follows: TGTGCCAGCAGTGAGGGGGAGGGGTACACCCGACTCTACAATGAGCAGTTCTTC.

The chain carries TRBV4-2 and TRBJ2-2; 14 bases align to TRBD2. CDR3 length: 16 amino acids. Trimming at V came to 2 bases and at J to 5 bases, leaving 1 base not matched to a gene. The V gene's germline CDR1 is LGHNA and CDR2 YNFKEQ. The CDR3 bases are TGTGCCAGCAGCCAATGGACTAGCGGGGGGACCGGGGAGCTGTTTTTT. This gives the protein CASSQWTSGGTGELFF.

The J gene is TRBJ1-1, the V gene TRBV15; maybe TRBD1 (6 bases). V was cut by 2 bases and J by 6 bases, with 13 bases left in between. CDR1 and CDR2 (germline): LNHNV, YYDKDF (reference sequence). The CDR3 is made up of 14 amino acids. As DNA, the CDR3 is TGTGCCACCAGCAGACGGCAGGGGATCTCTGAAGCTTTCTTT. Protein: CATSRRQGISEAFF.

The CDR3 DNA reads as TGTGCCTGGAGTCGCAGGGAAGAGACCCAGTACTTC. This codes for CAWSRREETQYF. V usage is TRBV30 and J usage is TRBJ2-5; the D gene is possibly TRBD1 (5 bases). The germline V gene encodes CDR1 GTSNPN and CDR2 SVGIG (reference sequence). V was clipped by 2 bases and J by 3 bases, with 7 bases between them. The CDR3 is made up of 12 amino acids.

The chain is built from TRBV20-1 and TRBJ1-2; TRBD1 aligns across 9 bases. CDR3 length: 11 residues. CDR1 and CDR2 (germline): DFQATT, SNEGSKA (reference sequence). J was trimmed by 7 bases and V by 6 bases; bases with no gene match: 3. The DNA for the CDR3 is TGCAGTGCCGGGACAGGGTTTGGCTACACCTTC. It codes for CSAGTGFGYTF.

The rearrangement links TRBV4-3 to TRBJ2-7, with a tentative D call TRBD2 (6 bases). The V gene's germline CDR1 is LGHNA and CDR2 YSLEER. V was cut by 4 bases and J by 5 bases, with 21 bases left in between. The CDR3 sequence is 16 residues long. CDR3: CASSRGGAGGFDEQYF. Written as DNA, the CDR3 is TGCGCCAGCAGCCGCGGAGGGGCCGGGGGTTTCGACGAGCAGTACTTC.

This sequence joins TRBV5-4 and TRBJ2-5; 8 bases match TRBD2. CDR3 length equals 13 residues. Germline loops: CDR1 SGHNT, CDR2 YYREEE (reference sequence). With 3 bases clipped from V and 5 bases from J, the junction kept 3 bases outside the gene matches. The CDR3 protein is CASSSGLVETQYF. In nucleotides, the CDR3 is TGTGCCAGCAGCTCGGGACTAGTTGAGACCCAGTACTTC.

The V gene is TRBV19, the J gene TRBJ1-1, with TRBD1 as a possible D gene (5 bases). V was trimmed by 7 bases and J by 1 base, leaving 13 bases between them. Germline CDR1 and CDR2: LNHDA and SQIVND (reference sequence). This CDR3 region has 14 residues. Here the CDR3 DNA reads TGTGCCAGTAACTCGGACATGAGGAACACTGAAGCTTTCTTT. Protein sequence: CASNSDMRNTEAFF.

This chain links TRBV6-2 or TRBV6-3 with TRBJ2-3, with D hard to call. V was pared by 6 bases and J by 4 bases, with 14 bases between. In germline, CDR1 is MNHEY, CDR2 SVGEGT. The CDR3 is made up of 14 amino acids. The DNA of the CDR3 is TGTGCCAGCAGCCCCCCTACGAGCGCAGATACGCAGTATTTT. This sequence encodes CASSPPTSADTQYF.

The rearrangement joins TRBV19 to TRBJ1-1; 8 bases match TRBD1. CDR3 length: 16 residues. The germline V gene encodes CDR1 LNHDA and CDR2 SQIVND (reference sequence). The V gene end was trimmed by 7 bases and the J gene end by 5 bases; junction bases not matched to a gene: 15. This CDR3 is CASTMGQGATRTEAFF. DNA for the CDR3: TGTGCCAGTACCATGGGCCAGGGGGCGACGCGGACTGAAGCTTTCTTT.

The chain recombines TRBV7-2 with TRBJ1-3; possible D gene TRBD1, 5 bases. With 8 bases removed from V and 4 bases from J, the gap between germline ends came to 18 bases. Germline lookup yields CDR1 SGHTA and CDR2 FQGNSA. The CDR3 sequence is 15 residues long. The CDR3 sequence: CASGIDTHRGNTIYF. The CDR3 coding sequence is TGTGCCAGCGGCATCGACACCCACAGGGGAAACACCATATATTTT.